The 7 T cell receptor beta chains listed next were all sequenced from one sample in a study of cytomegalovirus exposure and HLA in healthy donors. Vbeta (60) and Jbeta (13) primers were used in the PCR. Some clones are missing from TCRdb's copy, which holds only in-frame ones; the method was immunoSEQ multiplex PCR. The profile covers about 200,000 clones, with 79% appearing a single time and roughly 1.6% taken by the ten largest. The sequencing input was PBMCs. These receptor sequences come from a man in his forties or fifties in good health and CMV-seronegative.

This chain connects TRBV29-1 to TRBJ2-3, with TRBD1 matching over 8 bases. The CDR3 loop spans 14 amino acids. CDR1 SQVTM and CDR2 ANQGSEA come from the germline V gene. V trimming: 7 bases; J trimming: 0 bases; junction bases outside the gene matches: 6. The chain's CDR3 is CSAIGQGSTDTQYF. Here the CDR3 DNA reads TGCAGCGCCATAGGACAGGGCAGCACAGATACGCAGTATTTT.

This rearrangement joins TRBV2 to TRBJ1-4; D possibly corresponds to TRBD1 (5 bases). With 8 bases removed from V and 0 bases from J, the gap between germline ends came to 19 bases. Looked up from germline, CDR1 is SNHLY and CDR2 is FYNNEI. This CDR3 spans 17 amino acids. CDR3 DNA sequence: TGTGCCAGCTTAAGTGGGCGGACATCTGCAACTAATGAAAAACTGTTTTTT. Amino acids: CASLSGRTSATNEKLFF.

The chain combines TRBV7-9 with TRBJ1-3; 7 bases line up with TRBD1. The junction had 5 bases not matched to a gene; V was cut back by 3 bases and J by 3 bases. This CDR3 is built from 15 residues. Germline V gene sequence: CDR1 SEHNR, CDR2 FQNEAQ (reference sequence). In nucleotides, the CDR3 is TGTGCCAGCAGCTTGATTAGGGACAGTGGAAACACCATATATTTT. Protein sequence: CASSLIRDSGNTIYF.

The chain uses TRBV7-2 and TRBJ2-7; 8 bases are shared with TRBD1. Germline trimming cut 0 bases from V and 3 bases from J; bases unmatched to any gene: 4. Germline CDR1 and CDR2: SGHTA and FQGNSA. This CDR3 is built from 15 residues. CDR3 in DNA: TGTGCCAGCAGCTTAGCGGACAGGGCGCACTACGAGCAGTACTTC. Translating it yields CASSLADRAHYEQYF.

Comment on this clone: An end of the junction does not agree with germline; a read error may underlie this. The rearrangement joins TRBV5-1 to TRBJ1-1; possible D gene TRBD1, 5 bases. Germline values: CDR1 SGHRS, CDR2 YFSETQ. The CDR3 spans 16 residues. The CDR3: CASRLADTVGYTEAFF. The CDR3 DNA reads TGCGCCAGCAGGTTGGCGGACACAGTGGGGTACACTGAAGCTTTCTTT. The whole variable domain, filled in from reference TRBV5-1 and TRBJ1-1, reads KAGVTQTPRYLIKTRGQQVTLSCSPISGHRSVSWYQQTPGQGLQFLFEYFSETQRNKGNFPGRFSGRQFSNSRSEMNVSTLELGDSALYLCASRLADTVGYTEAFFGQGTRLTVV.

CDR3 in amino acids: CASRPRLGGVGTDTQYF. CDR3 sequence (DNA): TGTGCCAGCAGACCCCGACTAGGCGGGGTGGGCACAGATACGCAGTATTTT. The V call is TRBV7-9, the J call TRBJ2-3; D perhaps matches TRBD2 (6 bases). CDR3 size: 17 residues. The germline CDR1 and CDR2 sequences are SEHNR and FQNEAQ (reference sequence). V dropped 6 bases and J dropped 1 base, with 20 bases sitting between them. The full variable domain, rest sourced from reference TRBV7-9 and TRBJ2-3, is DTGVSQNPRHKITKRGQNVTFRCDPISEHNRLYWYRQTLGQGPEFLTYFQNEAQLEKSRLLSDRFSAERPKGSFSTLEIQRTEQGDSAMYLCASRPRLGGVGTDTQYFGPGTRLTVL.

In this sample, this clone turned up once. The rearrangement uses TRBV4-2 and TRBJ1-5; D perhaps matches TRBD1 (5 bases). Germline-derived CDR1 and CDR2 are LGHNA and YNFKEQ. The CDR3 is made up of 15 amino acids. Trimming cost V 0 bases and J 2 bases, with 8 bases left between them. The CDR3 DNA sequence: TGTGCCAGCAGCCAAGAAGGGGCTGGCAATCAGCCCCAGCATTTT. Protein sequence: CASSQEGAGNQPQHF.